This entry concerns a single TCR beta chain. This sample was included in a study of blood T cell repertoires in COVID-19. Study context: Sources were T cells, B-cell-depleted T cells, or PBMCs; the material itself was cDNA or gDNA.

Looked up from germline, CDR1 is MNHEY and CDR2 is SVGEGT. The V end was cut by 5 bases, the J end by 6 bases, with 13 bases between. This CDR3 comprises 13 residues. As handled by the study authors: Estimated nucleated cell counts came from reference gene primer amplification. Generated by immunoSEQ multiplex PCR, the TCRdb table keeps only in-frame clones and is missing some. V, J and clone size reflect that table, while D and trimming were determined from the DNA. The data contain roughly 290,000 clones, around 82% of them singletons. Patients at the Seattle site were enrolled during active infection and followed longitudinally.

The source material was peripheral blood. The clonotype comes from a human donor with COVID-19, enrolled during active disease. The donor label of this sample is uncertain. The rearrangement uses TRBV6-2 or TRBV6-3 and TRBJ1-2; the D is unclear. The CDR3 protein is CASSRSVRDGYTF. CDR3 nucleotides: TGTGCCAGCAGTCGATCAGTGAGGGATGGCTACACCTTC.